This T cell receptor beta chain came from a study of CD8+ T cells in alopecia areata. About the research overall: Tofacitinib therapy lasting 6 to 18 months was followed by 6 months off drug. Severity was scored as percentage of affected scalp area in treated patients. Study results and limitations: Scalp specimens additionally yield sequences from normal skin's resident alphabeta T cells. Tofacitinib significantly reduced both scalp clonality and expanded CD8+ clones among the top 100.

As for this clone: Its specificity is not known.

Treatment here: oral pan-JAK inhibitor, 5-10 mg twice daily. V lost 2 bases, J lost 4 bases, and 8 bases stayed unmatched. This CDR3 is built from 15 residues. Per germline, CDR1 SGHNT and CDR2 YYREEE (reference sequence). TCR sequencing used cDNA made by reverse transcription of extracted RNA. Only in-frame clones appear in the TCRdb table, and some are missing; sequencing was by immunoSEQ multiplex PCR. The table has 65,000 to 75,000 clones, 29% seen once. This specimen consisted of CD8+ T cells sorted from blood, obtained at week 4, from a patient treated with tofacitinib. The source of this sequence is a human donor with alopecia areata. The V and J genes are TRBV5-4 and TRBJ2-7; 8 bases fit TRBD2. In DNA form, the CDR3 reads TGTGCCAGCAGCTTTGGAACTAGCGGACAGTACGAGCAGTACTTC. This encodes CASSFGTSGQYEQYF.